Shown below are 14 T cell receptor beta chains from a single sample sequenced in a study of technical replicates of blood from a handful of donors. Clones were sequenced by immunoSEQ multiplex PCR, and TCRdb holds only the in-frame ones, with some missing. The data show about 61,000 clones, with around 97% seen just once and approximately 0.21% held by the top ten. The sample comprised T cells isolated from PBMCs. All receptors come from a human donor in good health.

The chain employs TRBV19 and TRBJ1-4, with D possibly matching TRBD1 (5 bases). Germline CDR1 reads LNHDA; CDR2 reads SQIVND (reference sequence). The CDR3 spans 16 residues. Between the trimmed V and J ends, which lost 4 bases and 7 bases, there was a span of 19 bases. CDR3 sequence (DNA): TGTGCCAGTAGTAGGGAGGTGGGGCGCGGTTCTGAAAAACTGTTTTTT. Its translation is CASSREVGRGSEKLFF.

This clone was observed a single time. The chain has TRBV28 and TRBJ2-5, with 7 bases that match TRBD1. Germline-derived CDR1 and CDR2 are MDHEN and SYDVKM. The CDR3 totals 13 residues. The trim removed 5 bases at V and 1 base at J, leaving 1 base unmatched. Written as DNA, the CDR3 is TGTGCCAGCAGTGGGACAGTCCAAGAGACCCAGTACTTC. Encoded protein: CASSGTVQETQYF. Looking up the rest from reference TRBV28 and TRBJ2-5 gives the full variable domain: DVKVTQSSRYLVKRTGEKVFLECVQDMDHENMFWYRQDPGLGLRLIYFSYDVKMKEKGDIPEGYSVSREKKERFSLILESASTNQTSMYLCASSGTVQETQYFGPGTRLLVL.

The chain carries TRBV15 and TRBJ2-1; a possible D gene is TRBD2 (6 bases). CDR3 length: 16 amino acids. V was trimmed by 0 bases and J by 0 bases, leaving 9 bases between them. Germline CDR1 reads LNHNV; CDR2 reads YYDKDF (reference sequence). The CDR3 DNA reads as TGTGCCACCAGCAGAGATGGAGGGAGCTCCTACAATGAGCAGTTCTTC. Residues: CATSRDGGSSYNEQFF. Filled out from reference TRBV15 and TRBJ2-1, the complete variable domain reads DAMVIQNPRYQVTQFGKPVTLSCSQTLNHNVMYWYQQKSSQAPKLLFHYYDKDFNNEADTPDNFQSRRPNTSFCFLDIRSPGLGDTAMYLCATSRDGGSSYNEQFFGPGTRLTVL.

This rearrangement joins TRBV5-8 to TRBJ1-2, with D tentatively TRBD1 (5 bases). Germline V gene data show CDR1 as SGHTS and CDR2 as YDEGEE. Trimming removed 2 bases at V and 7 bases at J, with 21 bases between. The CDR3 spans 16 residues. The CDR3 is CASSFRVRTRLSGYTF. In DNA, the CDR3 is TGTGCCAGCAGCTTCAGGGTTCGCACCCGGTTGTCTGGCTACACCTTC.

The V gene is TRBV30, the J gene TRBJ1-2, with D tentatively TRBD1 (5 bases). Per the germline V gene, CDR1 is GTSNPN and CDR2 is SVGIG (reference sequence). The CDR3 is 13 amino acids. V was pared by 5 bases and J by 4 bases, with 14 bases between. The DNA for the CDR3 is TGTGCCTGGGGAGACAGCCTTCTCTATGGCTACACCTTC. It codes for CAWGDSLLYGYTF.

The V and J genes are TRBV15 and TRBJ2-1; the D gene is possibly TRBD1 (5 bases). CDR1 and CDR2 from the germline V gene are LNHNV and YYDKDF (reference sequence). Between the trimmed V and J ends, which lost 0 bases and 4 bases, there was a span of 19 bases. The CDR3 runs 18 residues. CDR3 sequence (DNA): TGTGCCACCAGCAGAGATTCCCCGACAGAGCGAACATACAATGAGCAGTTCTTC. Protein sequence: CATSRDSPTERTYNEQFF.

The chain joins TRBV2 to TRBJ2-7; D is unclear. V was trimmed by 2 bases and J by 2 bases, leaving 7 bases between them. The CDR3 consists of 13 residues. The germline CDR1 and CDR2 sequences are SNHLY and FYNNEI. The CDR3 is CASSEFTAYEQYF. CDR3 in DNA: TGTGCCAGCAGTGAATTTACGGCCTACGAGCAGTACTTC.

This clone was seen once. The chain couples TRBV11-3 to TRBJ1-6, with TRBD1 matching over 7 bases. V dropped 5 bases and J dropped 7; count of bases not matched to a gene: 5. Germline values: CDR1 SGHNT, CDR2 YENEEA. The CDR3 runs 14 residues. CDR3 DNA sequence: TGTGCCAGCAGCCTAACAGGGGCGAATTCACCCCTCCACTTT. Translated: CASSLTGANSPLHF.

Only one count was recorded for this clone. The V and J genes are TRBV27 and TRBJ1-2; no definite D call. Trimming took off 2 bases at V and 8 bases at J, with 15 bases between the two ends. Per the germline V gene, CDR1 is MNHEY and CDR2 is SMNVEV (reference sequence). CDR3 size: 14 residues. The CDR3 here is CASSLAGRSAGYTF. The CDR3 DNA reads TGTGCCAGCAGTTTAGCCGGCAGATCAGCGGGCTACACCTTC.

The chain has TRBV11-2 and TRBJ2-1, with 8 bases fitting TRBD2. CDR3 length: 15 residues. V dropped 0 bases and J dropped 7; count of bases not matched to a gene: 5. Germline V lookup: CDR1 SGHAT, CDR2 FQNNGV. The CDR3 DNA reads as TGTGCCAGCAGCTTAGAACTAGCGGTTTGGAATGAGCAGTTCTTC. This codes for CASSLELAVWNEQFF. Full variable domain (remainder filled in from reference TRBV11-2 and TRBJ2-1): EAGVAQSPRYKIIEKRQSVAFWCNPISGHATLYWYQQILGQGPKLLIQFQNNGVVDDSQLPKDRFSAERLKGVDSTLKIQPAKLEDSAVYLCASSLELAVWNEQFFGPGTRLTVL.

This chain links TRBV10-3 with TRBJ2-7, with a tentative D call TRBD1 (5 bases). Germline CDR1 is ENHRY and CDR2 is SYGVKD. This CDR3 comprises 13 residues. Trimming shortened V by 8 bases and J by 4 bases, and 15 bases separated the two germline ends. The CDR3 DNA is TGTGCCATCGGGGCAGGGTTCGCTTACGAGCAGTACTTC. Protein sequence: CAIGAGFAYEQYF.

The V call is TRBV28, the J call TRBJ2-7, with 7 bases fitting TRBD2. Germline V gene sequence: CDR1 MDHEN, CDR2 SYDVKM. J was trimmed by 4 bases and V by 4 bases; bases with no gene match: 10. The CDR3 runs 15 residues. The CDR3 is CASSSLASGLYEQYF. The CDR3 DNA follows: TGTGCCAGCAGTTCCCTGGCTAGCGGCTTATACGAGCAGTACTTC.

This chain links TRBV9 with TRBJ2-3, with 12 bases matching TRBD1. The CDR3 totals 16 residues. The V segment lost 4 bases and the J segment 4 bases; nucleotides outside the gene matches: 7. Germline CDR1 SGDLS, CDR2 YYNGEE. The DNA of the CDR3 is TGTGCCAGCAGCACGACGGGGACAGGGGGCGCAGATACGCAGTATTTT. Its protein product is CASSTTGTGGADTQYF.

The rearrangement uses TRBV9 and TRBJ1-6, with D hard to call. The CDR3 totals 15 residues. Germline CDR1 reads SGDLS; CDR2 reads YYNGEE. The V and J ends lost 2 bases and 4 bases respectively, with 10 bases between them. The CDR3 DNA reads as TGTGCCAGCAGCGTGATAGGAGCTTATAATTCACCCCTCCACTTT. Translated: CASSVIGAYNSPLHF.